A single sample gave rise to the 20 T cell receptor beta chains below, sequenced in a study of beta chain features in type 1 diabetes. cDNA synthesis used the whole RNA isolate, giving expressed TCRB sequences. Some clones are missing from TCRdb's copy, which holds only in-frame ones; the method was immunoSEQ multiplex PCR. The sample yields 350,000 to 450,000 clones, over 11% seen once. Material for sequencing was naive CD4+ T cells from blood. Receptors originate from a man aged 25 to 45 in good health.

The chain joins TRBV9 to TRBJ2-5, with 7 nucleotides matching TRBD2. The CDR3 contains 16 residues. The germline V gene has CDR1 SGDLS and CDR2 YYNGEE. J was trimmed by 5 bases and V by 0 bases; bases with no gene match: 10. Here the CDR3 reads CASSVAASGARETQYF. The CDR3 coding sequence is TGTGCCAGCAGCGTAGCTGCTAGCGGTGCCCGGGAGACCCAGTACTTC. Drawing the rest from reference TRBV9 and TRBJ2-5, the complete variable domain is DSGVTQTPKHLITATGQRVTLRCSPRSGDLSVYWYQQSLDQGLQFLIQYYNGEERAKGNILERFSAQQFPDLHSELNLSSLELGDSALYFCASSVAASGARETQYFGPGTRLLVL.

This clone was counted between two and nine times. The chain combines TRBV4-1 with TRBJ1-2; the D is unclear. The ends were cut back, 1 base at V and 3 bases at J, with 12 bases in the middle. Germline V gives CDR1 MGHRA, CDR2 YSYEKL. This CDR3 is 15 amino acids long. CDR3 loop: CASSQGSSGHYGYTF. In DNA, the CDR3 is TGCGCCAGCAGCCAAGGCAGCAGCGGGCACTATGGCTACACCTTC.

This clone has only a few counts. The chain joins TRBV18 to TRBJ2-7; tentatively, D is TRBD2 (6 bases). This CDR3 comprises 11 residues. Germline CDR1 KGHSH, CDR2 LQKENI. V lost 5 bases and J lost 5, with 7 bases in between. The CDR3 bases are TGTGCCAGCTCAGGGGGGAACGAGCAGTACTTC. Its translation: CASSGGNEQYF.

The chain employs TRBV7-9 and TRBJ1-5; TRBD1 is a possible D gene (6 bases). Deletions cut 5 bases from V and 2 bases from J, with 19 bases between. Germline CDR1 reads SEHNR; CDR2 reads FQNEAQ (reference sequence). The CDR3 is 17 amino acids. CDR3 loop: CASSPLGGRGGNQPQHF. CDR3 DNA: TGTGCCAGCAGCCCTCTTGGGGGCCGAGGTGGCAATCAGCCCCAGCATTTT.

The V call is TRBV10-3, the J call TRBJ1-1, with 8 bases matching TRBD1. The CDR3 is made up of 11 amino acids. The ends lost 10 bases at V and 5 bases at J; junction bases unmatched: 3. CDR1 ENHRY and CDR2 SYGVKD come from the germline V gene. DNA of the CDR3: TGTGCCACTGGGGACAGGACTGAAGCTTTCTTT. Translating gives CATGDRTEAFF.

This clone was recorded a few times. The chain employs TRBV18 and TRBJ2-1; D gene uncertain. CDR1 KGHSH and CDR2 LQKENI come from the germline V gene. The V and J ends lost 2 bases and 2 bases respectively, with 7 bases between them. CDR3 size: 14 residues. In nucleotides, the CDR3 is TGTGCCAGCTCACCAACTTTTCCCTACAATGAGCAGTTCTTC. Protein sequence: CASSPTFPYNEQFF.

There are a few counts of this clone. The chain uses TRBV30 and TRBJ2-5; tentative D call: TRBD1 (5 bases). Trimming pared 4 bases from V and 5 bases from J, leaving 11 bases between. CDR1 is GTSNPN, CDR2 SVGIG, per germline (reference sequence). The CDR3 is 12 residues long. The CDR3 DNA reads TGTGCCTGGACAGGGAAACAGGAGACCCAGTACTTC. Amino acid sequence: CAWTGKQETQYF.

This clone occurred once. The genes are TRBV7-2 and TRBJ1-5; 7 bases map to TRBD1. The V gene end was trimmed by 1 base and the J gene end by 7 bases; junction bases not matched to a gene: 7. Germline lookup yields CDR1 SGHTA and CDR2 FQGNSA. The CDR3 runs 15 residues. The CDR3 sequence is CASSLGDREAQPQHF. The CDR3 DNA reads TGTGCCAGCAGCTTAGGCGACAGGGAGGCACAGCCCCAGCATTTT.

The V gene is TRBV7-9, the J gene TRBJ1-2, with 9 positions matching TRBD1. Germline V gene data show CDR1 as SEHNR and CDR2 as FQNEAQ (reference sequence). The CDR3 totals 14 residues. After removal of 8 bases from V and 8 bases from J, the junction contained 12 bases not matched to a gene. The CDR3 nucleotides are TGTGCCAGCTCCCGGACAGGGGCCGCGGAGGGCTACACCTTC. Translation: CASSRTGAAEGYTF.

This rearrangement joins TRBV6-5 to TRBJ2-7, with TRBD1 matching over 8 bases. The junction had 12 bases not matched to a gene; V was cut back by 5 bases and J by 9 bases. The length of the CDR3 is 14 residues. CDR1 MNHEY and CDR2 SVGAGI come from the germline V gene. The CDR3, as DNA: TGTGCCAGCAGTGCAACCGGGACAGGTCTAGGGCAGTACTTC. This sequence encodes CASSATGTGLGQYF.

The table lists this clone with a few counts. This chain joins TRBV6-1 and TRBJ2-5, with 10 bases that match TRBD2. The CDR3 runs 13 residues. Germline V gene sequence: CDR1 MNHNS, CDR2 SASEGT. After removal of 7 bases from V and 5 bases from J, the junction contained 4 bases not matched to a gene. The chain's CDR3 is CASTLSGGETQYF. The CDR3 coding sequence is TGTGCCAGCACCCTTAGCGGGGGGGAGACCCAGTACTTC.

This clone was detected only a few times. The V and J genes are TRBV30 and TRBJ2-7; TRBD1 matches 9 bases. The junction had 21 bases not matched to a gene; V was cut back by 4 bases and J by 5 bases. CDR3 length: 18 amino acids. Per the germline V gene, CDR1 is GTSNPN and CDR2 is SVGIG (reference sequence). CDR3: CAWTRKGQGSWKRDEQYV. For the CDR3, the DNA is TGTGCCTGGACCAGAAAGGGACAGGGATCGTGGAAACGGGACGAGCAGTACGTC.

The chain combines TRBV27 with TRBJ2-1; 9 bases align to TRBD2. The V gene end was trimmed by 6 bases and the J gene end by 7 bases; junction bases not matched to a gene: 13. This CDR3 contains 16 residues. In germline, CDR1 is MNHEY, CDR2 SMNVEV (reference sequence). DNA of the CDR3: TGTGCCAGCAGGGGTTTAGCGGGAGTCGATCCTAATGAGCAGTTCTTC. It yields the protein CASRGLAGVDPNEQFF.

V is TRBV29-1 and J is TRBJ1-1; D is unresolved. This CDR3 contains 12 residues. From germline, CDR1 is SQVTM and CDR2 ANQGSEA. Trimming took 7 bases from V and 12 from J, leaving 21 bases between them. CDR3 protein: CSAAAYDRLSFF. Here the CDR3 DNA reads TGCAGCGCAGCAGCTTACGACCGCCTTTCTTTCTTT. The whole variable domain, remainder taken from reference TRBV29-1 and TRBJ1-1, is SAVISQKPSRDICQRGTSLTIQCQVDSQVTMMFWYRQQPGQSLTLIATANQGSEATYESGFVIDKFPISRPNLTFSTLTVSNMSPEDSSIYLCSAAAYDRLSFFGQGTRLTVV.

This clone was found a few times. This sequence joins TRBV7-2 and TRBJ1-5; D is ambiguous. The CDR3 runs 13 residues. V was clipped by 1 base and J by 3 bases, with 4 bases between them. Germline V gene lookup returns CDR1 SGHTA and CDR2 FQGNSA. The CDR3 loop is CASSLVVNQPQHF. Here the CDR3 DNA reads TGTGCCAGCAGCTTAGTTGTCAATCAGCCCCAGCATTTT.

This clone was observed a few times. The chain employs TRBV7-7 and TRBJ2-1, with D possibly being TRBD2 (7 bases). The germline V gene has CDR1 SSHAT and CDR2 FNYEAQ (reference sequence). This CDR3 contains 15 residues. Trimming shortened V by 0 bases and J by 2 bases, and 8 bases separated the two germline ends. The CDR3 DNA is TGTGCCAGCAGCTTAGCCGGGGGGCCCTACAATGAGCAGTTCTTC. Translated, it gives CASSLAGGPYNEQFF.

This clone was seen only a few times. The chain recombines TRBV9 with TRBJ1-1; D gene uncertain. Looked up from germline, CDR1 is SGDLS and CDR2 is YYNGEE. The CDR3 is made up of 14 amino acids. V lost 4 bases and J lost 1, with 11 bases in between. CDR3 sequence reads: CASSPQSWNTEAFF. The CDR3 nucleotides read TGTGCCAGCAGCCCTCAATCCTGGAACACTGAAGCTTTCTTT.

V usage is TRBV5-6 and J usage is TRBJ1-5, with D uncertain. Per germline, CDR1 SGHDT and CDR2 YYEEEE. The CDR3 covers 15 residues. V lost 0 bases to trimming and J lost 0 bases, with 7 bases between them. The CDR3 loop is CASSLGGYSNQPQHF. CDR3 nucleotide sequence: TGTGCCAGCAGCTTGGGAGGTTATAGCAATCAGCCCCAGCATTTT.

This rearrangement joins TRBV29-1 to TRBJ2-3; D unresolved. The length of the CDR3 is 12 residues. V was cut by 6 bases and J by 0 bases, with 7 bases left in between. Germline V gives CDR1 SQVTM, CDR2 ANQGSEA. CDR3 sequence reads: CSVDISTDTQYF. The CDR3 nucleotides are TGCAGCGTGGATATTAGCACAGATACGCAGTATTTT.

This sequence joins TRBV7-9 and TRBJ2-5, with D uncertain. The CDR3 has 12 amino acids. Germline CDR1 and CDR2: SEHNR and FQNEAQ (reference sequence). The ends were cut back, 6 bases at V and 7 bases at J, with 12 bases in the middle. CDR3 sequence: CASRETTGTQYF. The CDR3 region has the DNA TGTGCCAGCAGAGAAACGACCGGGACCCAGTACTTC.